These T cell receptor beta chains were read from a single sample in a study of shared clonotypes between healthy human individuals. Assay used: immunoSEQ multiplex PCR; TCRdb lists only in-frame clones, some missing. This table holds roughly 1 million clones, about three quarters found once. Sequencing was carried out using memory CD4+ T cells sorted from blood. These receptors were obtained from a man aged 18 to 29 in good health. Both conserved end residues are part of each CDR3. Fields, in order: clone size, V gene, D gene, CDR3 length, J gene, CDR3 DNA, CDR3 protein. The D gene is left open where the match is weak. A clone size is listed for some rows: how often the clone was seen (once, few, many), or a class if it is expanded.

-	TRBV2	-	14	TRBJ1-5	TGTGCCAGCAGTGAATTGGCGAGCAATCAGCCCCAGCATTTT	CASSELASNQPQHF
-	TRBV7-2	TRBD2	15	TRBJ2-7	TGTGCCAGCAGCTTAGGGCCAGCGGGAGCCTACGAGCAGTACTTC	CASSLGPAGAYEQYF
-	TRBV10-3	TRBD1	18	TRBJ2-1	TGTGCCATCAGTGAGTCGAGGATGGGGACAGAGCGCTACAATGAGCAGTTCTTC	CAISESRMGTERYNEQFF
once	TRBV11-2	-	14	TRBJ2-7	TGTGCCAGCAGCTTAGGCCAAGGGCCCTACGAGCAGTACTTC	CASSLGQGPYEQYF
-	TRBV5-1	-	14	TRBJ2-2	TGCGCCAGCAGCTTGCCGCGTAGCACCGGGGAGCTGTTTTTT	CASSLPRSTGELFF
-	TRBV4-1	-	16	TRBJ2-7	TGCGCCAGCAGCCAAGTCATCGTAGGAAGCAACTCCGAGCAGTACTTC	CASSQVIVGSNSEQYF
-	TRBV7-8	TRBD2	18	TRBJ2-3	TGTGCCAGCAGCCCGTTGACTAGCGGGGCCAGACGCACAGATACGCAGTATTTT	CASSPLTSGARRTDTQYF
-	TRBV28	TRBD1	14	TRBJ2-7	TGTGCCAGCAGTTTAGGACAGGGGGCTTACGAGCAGTACTTC	CASSLGQGAYEQYF
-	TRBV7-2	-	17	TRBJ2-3	TGTGCCAGCAGCCTCCCCGGGCTAGCTGGCACGGGTGATACGCAGTATTTT	CASSLPGLAGTGDTQYF
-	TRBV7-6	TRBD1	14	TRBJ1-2	TGTGCCAGCAGCCCTCAGGGGGGCATAGATGGCTACACCTTC	CASSPQGGIDGYTF
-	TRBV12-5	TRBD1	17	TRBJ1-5	TGTGCTAGTGGTTTGTTAACAGGGGGAAAAGGCAATCAGCCCCAGCATTTT	CASGLLTGGKGNQPQHF
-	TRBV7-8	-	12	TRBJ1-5	TGTGCCAGCAGCCCTGCAAATCAGCCCCAGCATTTT	CASSPANQPQHF
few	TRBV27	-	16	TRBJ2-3	TGTGCCAGCAGTTTAGGGACCAAAAGAGGGGCCAATACGCAGTATTTT	CASSLGTKRGANTQYF
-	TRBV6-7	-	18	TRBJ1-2	TGTGCCAGCAGTTACCCAGATTCCCGACAGGTTCCTAACTATGGCTACACCTTC	CASSYPDSRQVPNYGYTF
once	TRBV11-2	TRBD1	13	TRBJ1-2	TGTGCCAGCAGCCTAGGGGGCAGATTTGGCTACACCTTC	CASSLGGRFGYTF
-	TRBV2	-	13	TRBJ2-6	TGTGCCAGCGGTGATTCTGGGGCCAACGTCCTGACTTTC	CASGDSGANVLTF